This T cell receptor beta chain was sequenced for a study of blood T cell repertoires in COVID-19. Background on the study: In each case, the material was cDNA or gDNA derived from T cells, B-cell-depleted T cells, or PBMCs.

Using immunoSEQ multiplex PCR, the repertoire was profiled, and TCRdb retains in-frame clones only, with some absent. The sample lists roughly 87,000 clones; 72% were seen once. This CDR3 is built from 13 residues. CDR1 and CDR2 (germline): MNHGY, SVAAGI. V was trimmed by 5 bases and J by 3 bases, leaving 8 bases between them. The TCR originated in a woman over 75 with acute or convalescent COVID-19. This sequence joins TRBV6-9 and TRBJ1-3, with D unclear. Sequencing was performed on peripheral blood. CDR3 in DNA: TGTGCCAGCAGTAGACACCTTGGAAACACCATATATTTT. This gives the protein CASSRHLGNTIYF.